This TCR beta chain came from a study of neurological immune-mediated disorders. This clonotype appeared many times. From the 5' RACE reads, TCRdb called clonotypes with MiXCR, one entry per CDR3 protein. The sample lists around 62,000 distinct CDR3 sequences, about 4% occurring once. This CDR3 comprises 17 residues. Trimming took 4 bases from V and 5 from J; bases not matched to a gene: 9. CDR1 and CDR2 (germline): SGHRS, YFSETQ. What was sequenced was PBMCs. This chain connects TRBV5-1 to TRBJ2-5; 15 nucleotides line up with TRBD2. This sequence was found in a man over 45 with multiple sclerosis. The CDR3: CASSRGLAGGLEETQYF. CDR3 DNA sequence: TGCGCCAGCAGCCGAGGACTAGCGGGGGGGCTCGAGGAGACCCAGTACTTC.